These 28 T cell receptor beta chains came from one sample sequenced in a study of long-term antiretroviral therapy in people with HIV. Assay version v3.0 of immunoSEQ was used, and it was run at survey level. Profiled with immunoSEQ multiplex PCR; TCRdb holds only in-frame clones, not every one. The data show 25,000 to 35,000 clones, over 85% seen once. The material sequenced was unsorted PBMCs, taken 6.2 years after starting antiretroviral therapy. All receptors come from a middle-aged man with HIV.

The V and J genes are TRBV5-6 and TRBJ2-3; 11 positions agree with TRBD1. This CDR3 has 14 amino acids. The germline gives CDR1 SGHDT, CDR2 YYEEEE. V lost 4 bases, J lost 5 bases, and 3 bases stayed unmatched. CDR3 bases: TGTGCCAGCAGCCCGGACAGGGGGCGAGATACGCAGTATTTT. It encodes CASSPDRGRDTQYF.

The chain carries TRBV5-8 and TRBJ1-5, with D possibly matching TRBD1 (6 bases). V lost 2 bases and J 5 bases, leaving 11 bases between the germline ends. The CDR3 is made up of 14 amino acids. CDR1 is SGHTS and CDR2 is YDEGEE in the germline V gene. CDR3: CASSFGGGDQPQHF. The CDR3 region has the DNA TGTGCCAGCAGCTTTGGAGGGGGGGATCAGCCCCAGCATTTT.

In this sample, this clone turned up once. The gene calls are TRBV7-3 and TRBJ2-2; no reliable D call. Trimming pared 3 bases from V and 4 bases from J, leaving 9 bases between. The CDR3 extends over 14 amino acids. The V gene's germline CDR1 is SGHTA and CDR2 FQGTGA. The CDR3: CASSLAHFTGELFF. The CDR3 DNA reads TGTGCCAGCAGCTTGGCCCACTTCACCGGGGAGCTGTTTTTT.

This rearrangement joins TRBV18 to TRBJ2-7, with 11 bases lining up with TRBD1. The CDR3 length is 15 residues. With 3 bases clipped from V and 3 bases from J, the junction kept 4 bases outside the gene matches. In germline, CDR1 is KGHSH, CDR2 LQKENI. CDR3: CASSPGTGGFYEQYF. Here the CDR3 DNA reads TGTGCCAGCTCACCCGGGACAGGGGGGTTCTACGAGCAGTACTTC.

This CDR3 is CASSVAARPDTQYF. CDR3 DNA sequence: TGTGCCAGCAGCGTAGCCGCGCGTCCCGATACGCAGTATTTT. The gene calls are TRBV9 and TRBJ2-3; D not resolved. Looked up from germline, CDR1 is SGDLS and CDR2 is YYNGEE. This CDR3 spans 14 amino acids. V lost 0 bases, J lost 6 bases, and 11 bases lay in between.

The V and J genes are TRBV5-5 and TRBJ1-5; TRBD1 matches 8 bases. V was pared by 3 bases and J by 5 bases, with 10 bases of the junction left unmatched. CDR3 length: 16 amino acids. CDR1 and CDR2 (germline): SGHKS, YYEKEE (reference sequence). The CDR3 sequence: CASSSEASGGYQPQHF. The DNA of the CDR3 is TGTGCCAGCAGCTCCGAAGCCTCAGGGGGCTATCAGCCCCAGCATTTT.

The chain recombines TRBV9 with TRBJ2-2; D is unresolved. CDR3 length: 14 residues. CDR1 is SGDLS, CDR2 YYNGEE, per germline. V lost 0 bases to trimming and J lost 3 bases, with 6 bases between them. The CDR3, as DNA: TGTGCCAGCAGCGTAGGTGGGTACACCGGGGAGCTGTTTTTT. Amino acids: CASSVGGYTGELFF.

V is TRBV11-3 and J is TRBJ1-1; D remains ambiguous. V was pared by 5 bases and J by 5 bases, with 18 bases between. The germline CDR1 and CDR2 sequences are SGHNT and YENEEA. The CDR3 is 15 amino acids. Written as DNA, the CDR3 is TGTGCCAGCAGCGCCATTTTGGGCGTCGGGACTGAAGCTTTCTTT. Translating gives CASSAILGVGTEAFF.

The chain joins TRBV2 to TRBJ1-1; no reliable D call. The germline V gene has CDR1 SNHLY and CDR2 FYNNEI. Trimming took off 1 base at V and 5 bases at J, with 8 bases between the two ends. CDR3 length: 13 residues. The CDR3: CASSEGLRTEAFF. DNA of the CDR3: TGTGCCAGCAGTGAAGGGTTAAGGACTGAAGCTTTCTTT.

This chain uses TRBV5-1 with TRBJ2-1; D is possibly TRBD2 (6 bases). Trimming removed 4 bases from V and 8 bases from J, with 22 bases in between. Germline V gene lookup returns CDR1 SGHRS and CDR2 YFSETQ. CDR3 length equals 16 residues. DNA for the CDR3: TGCGCCAGCAGCCCTGCGGAGCAGTCTAAGCGGGATGAGCAGTTCTTC. The encoded protein is CASSPAEQSKRDEQFF.

The DNA for the CDR3 is TGTGCCACCGGCGGACAACGAAGCTACAATGAGCAGTTCTTC. This gives the protein CATGGQRSYNEQFF. This chain links TRBV27 with TRBJ2-1, with D tentatively TRBD1 (5 bases). Germline CDR1 reads MNHEY; CDR2 reads SMNVEV (reference sequence). V was cut by 10 bases and J by 3 bases, with 16 bases left in between. CDR3 length: 14 residues.

The V call is TRBV27, the J call TRBJ1-4; D gene ambiguous. V shed 4 bases and J shed 8 bases, with 14 bases lying between them. The CDR3 sequence is 14 residues long. Germline CDR1 MNHEY, CDR2 SMNVEV (reference sequence). This CDR3 is CASSSPLKGEKLFF. The CDR3 bases are TGTGCCAGCAGTTCACCGCTAAAGGGCGAAAAACTGTTTTTT.

The V and J genes are TRBV30 and TRBJ1-2, with 7 bases lining up with TRBD1. The CDR3 is 11 residues long. Germline CDR1 and CDR2: GTSNPN and SVGIG (reference sequence). Trimming took 6 bases from V and 7 from J; bases not matched to a gene: 5. The CDR3 DNA follows: TGTGCCTGCACAGGGGCGGGTGGCTACACCTTC. It specifies CACTGAGGYTF.

This chain uses TRBV11-2 with TRBJ1-1; D is ambiguous. V was pared by 5 bases and J by 0 bases, with 10 bases between. Per germline, CDR1 SGHAT and CDR2 FQNNGV. This CDR3 is 14 amino acids long. CDR3 nucleotide sequence: TGTGCCAGCAGCGTCAGAAACATGAACACTGAAGCTTTCTTT. Its protein product is CASSVRNMNTEAFF.

The rearrangement joins TRBV30 to TRBJ2-1; D remains unclear. CDR1 is GTSNPN, CDR2 SVGIG, per germline (reference sequence). Trimming pared 3 bases from V and 7 bases from J, leaving 13 bases between. CDR3 length: 13 amino acids. The CDR3 bases are TGTGCCTGGAGCGGCGGTTTGGAAAATGAGCAGTTCTTC. It is translated as CAWSGGLENEQFF.

V usage is TRBV7-3 and J usage is TRBJ2-1; D not resolved. Trimming left V 6 bases short and J 0 bases short, with 15 bases between. The CDR3 covers 16 residues. Looked up from germline, CDR1 is SGHTA and CDR2 is FQGTGA. The CDR3 loop is CASSPQLRSSYNEQFF. The CDR3 coding sequence is TGTGCCAGCAGTCCGCAACTGAGGAGCTCCTACAATGAGCAGTTCTTC.

The gene calls are TRBV7-9 and TRBJ2-7, with 13 positions matching TRBD2. CDR3 size: 18 residues. Germline V gives CDR1 SEHNR, CDR2 FQNEAQ (reference sequence). J lost 3 bases, V lost 3 bases, and 11 bases had no gene match. The DNA of the CDR3 is TGTGCCAGCAGCTTCGCCGGACTAGCGGGGGAGAGTAACTACGAGCAGTACTTC. It translates to CASSFAGLAGESNYEQYF. Supplemented by reference TRBV7-9 and TRBJ2-7, the full variable domain reads DTGVSQNPRHKITKRGQNVTFRCDPISEHNRLYWYRQTLGQGPEFLTYFQNEAQLEKSRLLSDRFSAERPKGSFSTLEIQRTEQGDSAMYLCASSFAGLAGESNYEQYFGPGTRLTVT.

This chain joins TRBV6-5 and TRBJ2-7; 10 nucleotides agree with TRBD1. J lost 7 bases, V lost 10 bases, and 10 bases had no gene match. Per germline, CDR1 MNHEY and CDR2 SVGAGI. The CDR3 has 13 residues. CDR3 residues: CATRLDRGGEQYF. The CDR3 bases are TGTGCCACGCGATTGGACAGGGGGGGGGAGCAGTACTTC.

This clone is a singleton in its sample. The chain couples TRBV27 to TRBJ1-2, with D tentatively TRBD1 (5 bases). The V and J ends lost 6 bases and 3 bases respectively, with 11 bases between them. The CDR3 totals 13 residues. From germline, CDR1 is MNHEY and CDR2 SMNVEV (reference sequence). The CDR3 nucleotides are TGTGCCAGCAGCGGGACGGCATACTATGGCTACACCTTC. Protein sequence: CASSGTAYYGYTF.

The V and J genes are TRBV28 and TRBJ2-7; D remains unclear. Trimming removed 3 bases from V and 0 bases from J, with 6 bases in between. The germline V gene encodes CDR1 MDHEN and CDR2 SYDVKM. There are 13 residues in the CDR3. The CDR3 here is CASSFASSYEQYF. The CDR3 nucleotides read TGTGCCAGCAGTTTTGCCAGCTCCTACGAGCAGTACTTC. The entire variable domain, with the rest obtained from reference TRBV28 and TRBJ2-7, is as follows: DVKVTQSSRYLVKRTGEKVFLECVQDMDHENMFWYRQDPGLGLRLIYFSYDVKMKEKGDIPEGYSVSREKKERFSLILESASTNQTSMYLCASSFASSYEQYFGPGTRLTVT.

The chain couples TRBV5-6 to TRBJ2-6, with 9 bases aligning to TRBD1. Trimming cost V 4 bases and J 3 bases; bases outside gene matches: 8. The germline V gene has CDR1 SGHDT and CDR2 YYEEEE. This CDR3 has 17 residues. The CDR3 DNA follows: TGTGCCAGCAGCCGGACACAGGGGGCGCTTGGGGCCAACGTCCTGACTTTC. Translation gives CASSRTQGALGANVLTF.

The chain employs TRBV10-1 and TRBJ2-3; D possibly corresponds to TRBD2 (6 bases). Between the trimmed V and J ends, which lost 2 bases and 5 bases, there was a span of 17 bases. Germline V gene sequence: CDR1 WNHNN, CDR2 SYGVQD (reference sequence). This CDR3 has 16 residues. CDR3 amino acids: CASSELRDSDGDTQYF. Written as DNA, the CDR3 is TGCGCCAGCAGTGAGCTCCGGGACTCCGACGGAGATACGCAGTATTTT.

This chain uses TRBV19 with TRBJ2-3; the match to TRBD2 covers 10 bases. The CDR3 is 15 residues long. V dropped 5 bases and J dropped 0; count of bases not matched to a gene: 2. CDR1 LNHDA and CDR2 SQIVND come from the germline V gene (reference sequence). In DNA, the CDR3 is TGTGCCAGTAGTCCACTAGCGGGAAGCACAGATACGCAGTATTTT. It translates to CASSPLAGSTDTQYF.

This clone was picked up one time. This chain uses TRBV7-9 with TRBJ1-2; D might be TRBD1 (5 bases). CDR1 and CDR2 (germline): SEHNR, FQNEAQ (reference sequence). CDR3 size: 14 residues. V lost 1 base to trimming and J lost 6 bases, with 12 bases between them. The CDR3 DNA reads TGTGCCAGCAGCTTAGGCAGGGAGGCGGATGGCTACACCTTC. Encoded protein: CASSLGREADGYTF. Looking up the rest from reference TRBV7-9 and TRBJ1-2 gives the full variable domain: DTGVSQNPRHKITKRGQNVTFRCDPISEHNRLYWYRQTLGQGPEFLTYFQNEAQLEKSRLLSDRFSAERPKGSFSTLEIQRTEQGDSAMYLCASSLGREADGYTFGSGTRLTVV.

This chain joins TRBV15 and TRBJ1-2, with D uncertain. V was trimmed by 0 bases and J by 8 bases, leaving 10 bases between them. There are 13 residues in the CDR3. CDR1 and CDR2 from the germline V gene are LNHNV and YYDKDF (reference sequence). CDR3 residues: CATSRDPLEGYTF. The CDR3 DNA reads TGTGCCACCAGCAGAGACCCATTGGAAGGCTACACCTTC.

V usage is TRBV6-1 and J usage is TRBJ1-2; D unresolved. V was trimmed by 6 bases and J by 4 bases, leaving 12 bases between them. CDR3 length equals 13 residues. Germline V lookup: CDR1 MNHNS, CDR2 SASEGT. The CDR3 protein is CASSKAWAYGYTF. The CDR3 bases are TGTGCCAGCAGCAAGGCGTGGGCCTATGGCTACACCTTC.

The gene calls are TRBV6-5 and TRBJ2-3, with D possibly being TRBD2 (5 bases). Germline V gene lookup returns CDR1 MNHEY and CDR2 SVGAGI. This CDR3 region has 15 residues. Trimming left V 4 bases short and J 0 bases short, with 11 bases between. The DNA for the CDR3 is TGTGCCAGCAGTTGTACTAGTTGTAGCACAGATACGCAGTATTTT. Its protein product is CASSCTSCSTDTQYF.

This chain connects TRBV18 to TRBJ1-2, with TRBD1 as a possible D gene (5 bases). Germline CDR1 is KGHSH and CDR2 is LQKENI. V was pared by 2 bases and J by 8 bases, with 9 bases between. This CDR3 is 12 amino acids long. This CDR3 is CASSPWDGGYTF. CDR3 DNA: TGTGCCAGCTCACCATGGGACGGCGGCTACACCTTC.